This record looks at one T cell receptor beta chain sequence and its context. Authors' data handling: How many nucleated cells were present was estimated from reference gene primer amplification. The data were produced by immunoSEQ multiplex PCR, yet TCRdb's version contains in-frame clones alone and is incomplete. V, J and clone size are those of that table, while D and trimming were read from the DNA. The data show more than 150,000 clones, nearly 90% seen once. After removal of 4 bases from V and 1 base from J, the junction contained 0 bases not matched to a gene. The CDR3 length is 14 residues. Germline V gene sequence: CDR1 SNHLY, CDR2 FYNNEI. The record originates from a study of blood T cell repertoires in COVID-19. Turning to the study itself: From T cells, B-cell-depleted T cells, or PBMCs came the material, which was cDNA or gDNA.

The sequencing input was peripheral blood. The TCR was taken from a man aged 50 to 59 with acute or convalescent COVID-19. This chain links TRBV2 with TRBJ1-5, with 8 bases lining up with TRBD1. The CDR3 protein is CASSGQGSNQPQHF. CDR3 coding DNA: TGTGCCAGCAGTGGACAGGGGAGCAATCAGCCCCAGCATTTT.